What follows are 20 T cell receptor beta chains derived from one specimen sequenced in a study of cytomegalovirus exposure and HLA in healthy donors. 13 Jbeta primers and 60 Vbeta primers were used for the PCR. Sequencing used immunoSEQ multiplex PCR; TCRdb keeps in-frame clones, though not all of them. The table records 150,000 or so clones, roughly 80% of them present only once. The sequenced sample was PBMCs. The receptor source for this set is a female donor in good health and CMV-seronegative.

The gene calls are TRBV20-1 and TRBJ2-3; D unresolved. This CDR3 has 11 amino acids. Germline CDR1 and CDR2: DFQATT and SNEGSKA (reference sequence). Trimming stripped 3 bases from V and 5 bases from J, with 6 bases between. The CDR3 region has the DNA TGCAGTGCTAGCCTATTAGATACGCAGTATTTT. This sequence encodes CSASLLDTQYF.

The chain combines TRBV13 with TRBJ2-5; D gene ambiguous. The DNA end lines up better with TRBJ2-7; the J call may be wrong. The CDR3 has 13 amino acids. CDR1 and CDR2 from the germline V gene are PRHDT and FYEKMQ (reference sequence). The DNA of the CDR3 is TGTGCCAGCAGCCCCCGAAGCTCCTACGAGCAGTACTTC. It yields the protein CASSPRSSYEQYF.

The chain has TRBV29-1 and TRBJ1-3; 7 nucleotides match TRBD1. The V gene's germline CDR1 is SQVTM and CDR2 ANQGSEA. V trimming: 4 bases; J trimming: 0 bases; junction bases outside the gene matches: 3. The CDR3 covers 14 residues. The CDR3 nucleotides are TGCAGCGTTGTAGGGGGCAGCTCTGGAAACACCATATATTTT. Translation gives CSVVGGSSGNTIYF. Full variable domain (missing parts from reference TRBV29-1 and TRBJ1-3): SAVISQKPSRDICQRGTSLTIQCQVDSQVTMMFWYRQQPGQSLTLIATANQGSEATYESGFVIDKFPISRPNLTFSTLTVSNMSPEDSSIYLCSVVGGSSGNTIYFGEGSWLTVV.

The sample holds a few counts of this clone. The chain has TRBV5-6 and TRBJ2-7; 7 positions match TRBD1. V lost 3 bases, J lost 3 bases, and 6 bases stayed unmatched. Germline V gives CDR1 SGHDT, CDR2 YYEEEE. The CDR3 is 14 residues long. The CDR3 is CASSSGQLNYEQYF. In DNA, the CDR3 is TGTGCCAGCAGCTCGGGACAGTTAAACTACGAGCAGTACTTC.

This rearrangement joins TRBV10-1 to TRBJ2-3, with 11 positions matching TRBD2. CDR3 length equals 18 residues. Germline assignment: CDR1 WNHNN and CDR2 SYGVQD (reference sequence). Germline trimming cut 4 bases from V and 4 bases from J; bases unmatched to any gene: 13. CDR3 region: CASSGPSIAGGPSDTQYF. The CDR3 DNA reads as TGCGCCAGCAGTGGGCCAAGCATAGCGGGAGGGCCGTCAGATACGCAGTATTTT.

This sequence joins TRBV4-2 and TRBJ2-1; 7 nucleotides align to TRBD2. This CDR3 contains 14 residues. Germline V gene data show CDR1 as LGHNA and CDR2 as YNFKEQ. V shed 3 bases and J 8 bases; nucleotides not matched to a gene: 7. The CDR3, as DNA: TGTGCCAGCAGCCAGGGAGGGCCGGCCGATGAGCAGTTCTTC. It is translated as CASSQGGPADEQFF.

The chain is built from TRBV27 and TRBJ2-1; TRBD1 aligns across 12 bases. Germline V CDR1 and CDR2: MNHEY, SMNVEV (reference sequence). This CDR3 contains 14 residues. With 6 bases clipped from V and 7 bases from J, the junction kept 4 bases outside the gene matches. CDR3 region: CASRGQGAGNEQFF. The CDR3 nucleotides read TGTGCCAGCAGGGGACAGGGGGCAGGGAATGAGCAGTTCTTC.

The V call is TRBV5-1, the J call TRBJ1-2, with D maybe TRBD1 (6 bases). The V and J ends lost 1 base and 6 bases respectively, with 19 bases between them. Germline V gene data show CDR1 as SGHRS and CDR2 as YFSETQ. CDR3 length: 16 amino acids. The CDR3 coding sequence is TGCGCCAGCAGCTTGAACCCATCCCGGGACATAAATGGCTACACCTTC. Translating it yields CASSLNPSRDINGYTF.

In its sample, this clone was seen a few times. This chain joins TRBV7-2 and TRBJ2-7, with TRBD2 matching 7 bases. The CDR3 extends over 16 amino acids. Germline CDR1 is SGHTA and CDR2 is FQGNSA. V trimming: 5 bases; J trimming: 0 bases; junction bases outside the gene matches: 10. CDR3 sequence (DNA): TGTGCCAGCAGCCCCTCCCGCCCTAGCGGCTCCTACGAGCAGTACTTC. Translation: CASSPSRPSGSYEQYF.

This clone was observed a handful of times. V and J are TRBV5-4 and TRBJ1-1; 10 positions match TRBD1. Trimming took 4 bases from V and 5 from J; bases not matched to a gene: 5. This CDR3 contains 14 residues. Germline values: CDR1 SGHNT, CDR2 YYREEE (reference sequence). This CDR3 reads CASSQTGGGTEAFF. The DNA of the CDR3 is TGTGCCAGCAGCCAGACAGGGGGCGGGACTGAAGCTTTCTTT.

This clone occurred once. The chain has TRBV19 and TRBJ2-5; weak D call: TRBD1 (5 bases). Germline CDR1 is LNHDA and CDR2 is SQIVND (reference sequence). The length of the CDR3 is 14 residues. V lost 5 bases and J 5 bases, leaving 15 bases between the germline ends. The CDR3 region has the DNA TGTGCCAGTAGTCTGGCAGGGATTTCGGAGACCCAGTACTTC. This encodes CASSLAGISETQYF.

With regard to this clone: This sample includes further DNA sequences coding for the same CDR3. The chain has TRBV5-4 and TRBJ2-4; TRBD1 aligns across 9 bases. CDR3 length equals 16 residues. J lost 3 bases, V lost 7 bases, and 11 bases had no gene match. Germline CDR1 is SGHNT and CDR2 is YYREEE (reference sequence). The CDR3 loop is CASHSQGAEVKNIQYF. CDR3 nucleotide sequence: TGTGCCAGCCACTCACAGGGGGCCGAAGTCAAAAACATTCAGTACTTC. The entire variable domain, with the rest obtained from reference TRBV5-4 and TRBJ2-4, is as follows: ETGVTQSPTHLIKTRGQQVTLRCSSQSGHNTVSWYQQALGQGPQFIFQYYREEENGRGNFPPRFSGLQFPNYSSELNVNALELDDSALYLCASHSQGAEVKNIQYFGAGTRLSVL.

This chain joins TRBV11-2 and TRBJ1-2; 11 nucleotides match TRBD1. Germline V gene sequence: CDR1 SGHAT, CDR2 FQNNGV. There are 15 residues in the CDR3. The V and J ends lost 5 bases and 4 bases, in that order; junction bases with no gene match: 6. CDR3 in amino acids: CASSPGQGAFYGYTF. CDR3 in DNA: TGTGCCAGCAGCCCAGGACAGGGGGCTTTCTATGGCTACACCTTC.

V is TRBV27 and J is TRBJ2-1; possible D gene TRBD1, 5 bases. V was shortened by 3 bases and J by 2 bases, with 8 bases between the two germline ends. The CDR3 totals 14 residues. The germline V gene has CDR1 MNHEY and CDR2 SMNVEV (reference sequence). The CDR3 DNA follows: TGTGCCAGCAGTTTCAGGGTCACCTACAATGAGCAGTTCTTC. It translates to CASSFRVTYNEQFF.

This chain uses TRBV7-6 with TRBJ2-7; TRBD1 agrees at 9 bases. V shed 1 base, J shed 4 bases, and the junction held 8 bases outside the gene matches. CDR3 length: 16 amino acids. In germline, CDR1 is SGHVS, CDR2 FNYEAQ. The CDR3 reads CASSLEPGTGPYEQYF. In nucleotides, the CDR3 is TGTGCCAGCAGCTTAGAACCCGGGACAGGGCCTTACGAGCAGTACTTC.

The rearrangement uses TRBV5-1 and TRBJ2-2, with 7 bases identical to TRBD1. The CDR3 runs to 16 residues. The germline V gene has CDR1 SGHRS and CDR2 YFSETQ. Unmatched junction bases numbered 16, after V lost 7 bases and J lost 7 bases. In DNA form, the CDR3 reads TGCGCCAGCTCGATGGGTACAGGGGAAATCGGCGGGGAGCTGTTTTTT. Residues: CASSMGTGEIGGELFF.

This clone was observed a single time. The CDR3 protein is CASNNGGTRGKLFF. The CDR3 bases are TGTGCCAGTAATAACGGTGGAACCCGGGGGAAACTGTTTTTT. The chain combines TRBV19 with TRBJ1-4; D possibly corresponds to TRBD1 (5 bases). Trimming pared 7 bases from V and 11 bases from J, leaving 20 bases between. CDR3 length equals 14 residues. Germline assignment: CDR1 LNHDA and CDR2 SQIVND (reference sequence).

V usage is TRBV5-1 and J usage is TRBJ2-7, with a tentative D call TRBD1 (5 bases). Trimming took 6 bases from V and 6 from J, leaving 19 bases between them. The CDR3 runs 14 residues. From germline, CDR1 is SGHRS and CDR2 YFSETQ. CDR3 in amino acids: CASTPAQGGSEQYF. In DNA, the CDR3 is TGCGCCAGCACCCCCGCGCAGGGTGGAAGCGAGCAGTACTTC.

The rearrangement joins TRBV7-3 to TRBJ2-1; tentative D call: TRBD2 (6 bases). V shed 8 bases and J shed 2 bases, with 10 bases lying between them. Germline CDR1 is SGHTA and CDR2 is FQGTGA. This CDR3 region has 13 residues. CDR3 protein: CASGEVPYNEQFF. The CDR3 bases are TGTGCCAGCGGGGAGGTCCCCTACAATGAGCAGTTCTTC.

Of note for this clone: At one end, the junction sequence differs from germline, possibly due to a read error. The CDR3: CASSSTGYSDQPQHF. The CDR3 nucleotides are TGTGCCAGCAGTTCGACAGGTTATAGCGATCAGCCCCAGCATTTT. V and J are TRBV6-6 and TRBJ1-5; TRBD1 is a possible D gene (6 bases). Germline-derived CDR1 and CDR2 are MNHNY and SVGAGI (reference sequence). The CDR3 has 15 residues.